These 10 T cell receptor beta chains were sequenced from one sample in a study of T cells after yellow fever vaccination. TCRdb passed the 5' RACE reads through MiXCR, listing each CDR3 protein once. The sample holds roughly 150,000 distinct CDR3 sequences; less than 8.5% are singletons and the top ten take approximately 0.67%. This specimen consisted of CD4+ T cells sorted from PBMCs, obtained 10 days after the yellow fever booster vaccination. The receptors here all came from a man aged 30 to 39 who received the YFV17D yellow fever vaccine.

Ten or more counts support this clonotype. The chain has TRBV12-3 or TRBV12-4 and TRBJ2-5; 7 bases map to TRBD1. CDR3 length: 14 amino acids. The J segment lost 2 bases and the V segment lost 5 bases, leaving 5 bases of the junction unmatched. In DNA, the CDR3 is TGTGCCAGCAGTACCACAGGGGCTCAAGAGACCCAGTACTTC. It specifies CASSTTGAQETQYF.

This clonotype was counted at least ten times. The V call is TRBV5-1, the J call TRBJ2-3, with D hard to call. CDR3 length: 14 amino acids. V gave up 4 bases and J gave up 2 bases, with 11 bases separating them. Germline V gives CDR1 SGHRS, CDR2 YFSETQ. CDR3 bases: TGCGCCAGCAGCCAGCGTGGGAACACAGATACGCAGTATTTT. Its translation is CASSQRGNTDTQYF.

In its sample, this clonotype was seen a few times. This rearrangement joins TRBV20-1 to TRBJ2-5; TRBD2 matches 12 bases. Per germline, CDR1 DFQATT and CDR2 SNEGSKA (reference sequence). The CDR3 contains 16 residues. V shed 3 bases and J 3 bases; nucleotides not matched to a gene: 8. The CDR3 spells CSARLPSGRGKETQYF. CDR3 coding DNA: TGCAGTGCTAGGCTCCCTAGCGGGAGGGGAAAAGAGACCCAGTACTTC.

This clonotype was counted at least ten times. The V call is TRBV7-9, the J call TRBJ2-2; no clear D. V lost 3 bases and J lost 7, with 3 bases in between. Germline lookup yields CDR1 SEHNR and CDR2 FQNEAQ (reference sequence). This CDR3 spans 11 amino acids. Written as DNA, the CDR3 is TGTGCCAGCAGCTTCCACGGGGAGCTGTTTTTT. Amino acid sequence: CASSFHGELFF.

This clonotype has at least ten counts. The J gene is TRBJ2-3, the V gene TRBV15; no clear D gene. Trimming cost V 3 bases and J 2 bases, with 9 bases left between them. The CDR3 contains 14 residues. Germline V lookup: CDR1 LNHNV, CDR2 YYDKDF (reference sequence). CDR3 region: CATSRPGSTDTQYF. DNA for the CDR3: TGTGCCACCAGCAGGCCTGGATCCACAGATACGCAGTATTTT.

This clonotype has ten or more counts. The chain has TRBV24-1 and TRBJ2-5, with D perhaps being TRBD1 or TRBD2 (6 bases each). The V end was cut by 4 bases, the J end by 2 bases, with 13 bases between. CDR1 KGHDR and CDR2 SFDVKD come from the germline V gene. CDR3 length: 15 residues. CDR3 bases: TGTGCCACCAGTGAAGTGACAGGACTACAAGAGACCCAGTACTTC. Encoded protein: CATSEVTGLQETQYF.

The chain combines TRBV25-1 with TRBJ2-1; D may be TRBD1 or TRBD2 (9 bases each). V lost 9 bases and J lost 10, with 34 bases in between. The CDR3 covers 18 residues. From germline, CDR1 is MGHDK and CDR2 SYGVNS. CDR3 in amino acids: CARGLGTGMRLAVLEQFF. CDR3 nucleotides: TGTGCCAGGGGCCTCGGGACAGGGATGAGACTAGCGGTTCTGGAGCAGTTCTTC.

This clonotype was found many times. The chain is built from TRBV7-2 and TRBJ2-2; D gene ambiguous. The CDR3 is 12 residues long. V was clipped by 3 bases and J by 7 bases, with 6 bases between them. CDR1 is SGHTA, CDR2 FQGNSA, per germline. Here the CDR3 reads CASSFSNGELFF. In DNA form, the CDR3 reads TGTGCCAGCAGCTTCTCGAACGGGGAGCTGTTTTTT.

J is TRBJ2-3 and V is TRBV7-2; 8 bases are a match to TRBD2. Germline V gives CDR1 SGHTA, CDR2 FQGNSA. This CDR3 is 14 amino acids long. Trimming cost V 5 bases and J 3 bases; bases outside gene matches: 4. CDR3 region: CASSQREWTDTQYF. The CDR3 DNA reads TGTGCCAGCAGCCAGCGGGAGTGGACAGATACGCAGTATTTT. Based on the CDR3 plus reference TRBV7-2 and TRBJ2-3, the full variable domain is GAGVSQSPSNKVTEKGKDVELRCDPISGHTALYWYRQSLGQGLEFLIYFQGNSAPDKSGLPSDRFSAERTGGSVSTLTIQRTQQEDSAVYLCASSQREWTDTQYFGPGTRLTVL.

This rearrangement joins TRBV11-2 to TRBJ2-4; D is unresolved. Germline loops: CDR1 SGHAT, CDR2 FQNNGV. V was trimmed by 5 bases and J by 0 bases, leaving 11 bases between them. The CDR3 has 15 amino acids. This CDR3 is CASSRISEAKNIQYF. The CDR3 coding sequence is TGTGCCAGCAGCCGCATCTCCGAAGCCAAAAACATTCAGTACTTC.